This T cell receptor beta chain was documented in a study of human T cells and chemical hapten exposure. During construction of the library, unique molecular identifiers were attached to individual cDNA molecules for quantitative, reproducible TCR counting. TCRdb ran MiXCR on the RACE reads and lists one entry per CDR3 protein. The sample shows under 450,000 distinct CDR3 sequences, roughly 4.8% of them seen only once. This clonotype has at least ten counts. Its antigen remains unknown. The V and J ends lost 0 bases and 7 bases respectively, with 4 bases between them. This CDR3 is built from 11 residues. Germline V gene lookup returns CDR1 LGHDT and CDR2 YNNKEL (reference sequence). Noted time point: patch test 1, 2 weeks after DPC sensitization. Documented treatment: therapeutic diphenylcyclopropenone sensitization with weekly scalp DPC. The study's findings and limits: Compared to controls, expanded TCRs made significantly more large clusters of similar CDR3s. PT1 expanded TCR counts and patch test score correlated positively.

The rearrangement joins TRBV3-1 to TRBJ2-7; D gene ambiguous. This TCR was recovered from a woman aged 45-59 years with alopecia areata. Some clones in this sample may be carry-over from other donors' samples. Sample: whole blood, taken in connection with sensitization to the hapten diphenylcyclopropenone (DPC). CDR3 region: CASSQDVEQYF. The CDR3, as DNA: TGTGCCAGCAGCCAAGACGTGGAGCAGTACTTC.